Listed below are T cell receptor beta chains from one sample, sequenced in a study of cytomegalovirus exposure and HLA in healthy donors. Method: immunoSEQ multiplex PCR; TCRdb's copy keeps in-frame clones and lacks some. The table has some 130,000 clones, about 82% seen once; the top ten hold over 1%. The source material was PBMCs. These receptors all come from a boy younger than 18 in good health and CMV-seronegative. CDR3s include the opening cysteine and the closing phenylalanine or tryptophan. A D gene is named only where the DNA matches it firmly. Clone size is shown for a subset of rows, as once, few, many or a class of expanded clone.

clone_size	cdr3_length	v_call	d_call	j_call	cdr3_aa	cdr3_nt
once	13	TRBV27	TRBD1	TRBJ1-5	CASGQARDQPQHF	TGTGCCAGCGGACAGGCCCGGGATCAGCCCCAGCATTTT
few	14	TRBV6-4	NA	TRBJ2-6	CASSEETGANVLTF	TGTGCCAGCAGTGAGGAGACTGGGGCCAACGTCCTGACTTTC
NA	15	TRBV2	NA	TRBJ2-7	CASSDWGLTGSEQYF	TGTGCCAGCAGTGATTGGGGGCTCACCGGGTCCGAGCAGTACTTC
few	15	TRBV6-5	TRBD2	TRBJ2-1	CASRAAGGPINEQFF	TGTGCCAGCAGAGCAGCGGGAGGGCCTATCAATGAGCAGTTCTTC
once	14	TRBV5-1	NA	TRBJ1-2	CASSLREGLYGYTF	TGCGCCAGCAGCTTGAGGGAAGGACTCTATGGCTACACCTTC
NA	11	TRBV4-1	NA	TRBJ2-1	CASSRGTKLFF	TGCGCCAGCAGCCGCGGGACGAAATTGTTCTTC
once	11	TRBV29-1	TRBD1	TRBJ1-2	CSVGQGYGYTF	TGCAGCGTTGGACAGGGATATGGCTACACCTTC
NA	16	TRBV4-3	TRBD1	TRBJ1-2	CASSQETGQFNYGYTF	TGCGCCAGCAGCCAAGAGACAGGGCAATTTAACTATGGCTACACCTTC
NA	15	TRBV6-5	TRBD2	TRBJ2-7	CASSYAAGESYEQYF	TGTGCCAGCAGTTACGCAGCGGGAGAATCCTACGAGCAGTACTTC
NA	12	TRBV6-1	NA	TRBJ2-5	CASGEYQETQYF	TGTGCCAGCGGGGAGTACCAAGAGACCCAGTACTTC
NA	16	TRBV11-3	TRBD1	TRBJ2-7	CASSAWTGKDAYEQYF	TGTGCCAGCAGCGCTTGGACAGGGAAGGATGCCTACGAGCAGTACTTC
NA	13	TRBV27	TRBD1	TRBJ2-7	CASSLGQTYEQYF	TGTGCCAGCAGTTTGGGACAGACCTACGAGCAGTACTTC
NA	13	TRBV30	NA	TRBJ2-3	CAWSVTETDTQYF	TGTGCCTGGAGTGTAACAGAAACAGATACGCAGTATTTT
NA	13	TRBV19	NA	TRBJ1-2	CASSGGDGYGYTF	TGTGCCAGTAGTGGCGGGGACGGCTATGGCTACACCTTC
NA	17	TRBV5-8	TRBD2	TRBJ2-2	CASSWGRGPKWAGELFF	TGTGCCAGCAGCTGGGGGAGGGGCCCGAAGTGGGCCGGGGAGCTGTTTTTT
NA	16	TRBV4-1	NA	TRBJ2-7	CASSQDLERRSYEQYF	TGCGCCAGCAGCCAAGACCTGGAGAGGAGGAGCTACGAGCAGTACTTC
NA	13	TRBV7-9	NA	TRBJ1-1	CASSLGSATEAFF	TGTGCCAGCAGCTTAGGGAGCGCCACTGAAGCTTTCTTT
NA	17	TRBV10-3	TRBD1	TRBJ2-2	CAIKWIRDREYTGELFF	TGTGCCATCAAGTGGATTAGGGACAGGGAATACACCGGGGAGCTGTTTTTT
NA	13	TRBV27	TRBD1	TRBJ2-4	CASRPDRGNIQYF	TGTGCCAGCAGACCAGACAGGGGCAACATTCAGTACTTC
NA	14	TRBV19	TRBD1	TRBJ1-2	CASSTRGQFYGYTF	TGTGCCAGTAGTACCAGGGGGCAGTTCTATGGCTACACCTTC
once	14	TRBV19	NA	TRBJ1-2	CASSMQGQYYGYTF	TGTGCCAGTAGTATGCAGGGCCAATACTATGGCTACACCTTC
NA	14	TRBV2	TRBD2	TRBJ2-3	CASPTSGRTDTQYF	TGTGCATCTCCGACTAGCGGGAGAACAGATACGCAGTATTTT
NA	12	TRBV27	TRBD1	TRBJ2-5	CASSLPGGTQYF	TGTGCCAGCAGTTTACCAGGGGGGACCCAGTACTTC
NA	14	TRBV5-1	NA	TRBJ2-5	CASSLRGNQETQYF	TGCGCCAGCAGCTTGCGGGGAAACCAAGAGACCCAGTACTTC
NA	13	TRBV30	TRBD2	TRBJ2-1	CAWLADSYNEQFF	TGTGCCTGGCTAGCGGATTCCTACAATGAGCAGTTCTTC
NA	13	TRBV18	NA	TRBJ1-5	CASSSYTDQPQHF	TGTGCCAGCTCATCGTACACCGATCAGCCCCAGCATTTT
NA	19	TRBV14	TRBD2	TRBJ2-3	CASSQAGLAGGKSTDTQYF	TGTGCCAGCAGCCAAGCGGGGCTAGCGGGAGGAAAAAGCACAGATACGCAGTATTTT
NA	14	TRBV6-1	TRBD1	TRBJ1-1	CASSIRQGWTEAFF	TGTGCCAGCAGTATTCGACAGGGGTGGACTGAAGCTTTCTTT
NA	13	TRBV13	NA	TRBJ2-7	CASSVRYRDEQYF	TGTGCCAGCAGCGTCAGATACAGGGACGAGCAGTACTTC
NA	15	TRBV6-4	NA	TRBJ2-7	CASSESTGSSYEQYF	TGTGCCAGCAGTGAGTCTACAGGGAGCTCCTACGAGCAGTACTTC
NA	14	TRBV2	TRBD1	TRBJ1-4	CASRDRGSSEKLFF	TGTGCCAGCAGGGACAGGGGTTCGAGTGAAAAACTGTTTTTT
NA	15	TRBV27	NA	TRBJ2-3	CASTPRDPRGDTQYF	TGTGCCAGCACCCCGAGGGATCCGCGGGGAGATACGCAGTATTTT
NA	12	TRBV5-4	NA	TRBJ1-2	CASSLAEGGYTF	TGTGCCAGCAGCTTGGCCGAGGGTGGCTACACCTTC
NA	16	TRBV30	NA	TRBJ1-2	CAWMGGQLKWNYGYTF	TGTGCCTGGATGGGAGGCCAGTTAAAGTGGAACTATGGCTACACCTTC
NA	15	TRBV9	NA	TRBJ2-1	CASSTNGIPGDEQFF	TGTGCCAGCAGCACCAACGGGATCCCCGGGGATGAGCAGTTCTTC
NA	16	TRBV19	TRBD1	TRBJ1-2	CASSRLQGAEGYGYTF	TGTGCCAGTAGTAGGTTACAGGGGGCGGAAGGGTATGGCTACACCTTC
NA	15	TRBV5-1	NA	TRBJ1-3	CASSPVGGTGNTIYF	TGCGCCAGCAGCCCCGTTGGGGGGACTGGAAACACCATATATTTT
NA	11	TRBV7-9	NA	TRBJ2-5	CASSPGGTQYF	TGTGCCAGCTCCCCCGGCGGGACCCAGTACTTC
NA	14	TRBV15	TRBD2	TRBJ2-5	CATKSGRGIETQYF	TGTGCCACCAAGAGCGGGAGGGGGATAGAGACCCAGTACTTC
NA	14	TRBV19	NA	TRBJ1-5	CASSTQGGNQPQHF	TGTGCCAGTAGTACCCAGGGTGGCAATCAGCCCCAGCATTTT
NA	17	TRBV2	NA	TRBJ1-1	CASSEVGGAGVGTEAFF	TGTGCCAGCAGTGAAGTTGGGGGGGCAGGGGTGGGGACTGAAGCTTTCTTT
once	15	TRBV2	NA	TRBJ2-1	CASGKDSGSYNEQFF	TGTGCCAGCGGGAAGGACAGCGGCTCCTACAATGAGCAGTTCTTC
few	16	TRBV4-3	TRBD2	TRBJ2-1	CASSQDRASGGVEQFF	TGCGCCAGCAGCCAAGATCGGGCTAGCGGGGGGGTTGAGCAGTTCTTC
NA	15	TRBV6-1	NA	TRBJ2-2	CASNTPGFGTGELFF	TGTGCCAGCAACACGCCAGGCTTTGGCACCGGGGAGCTGTTTTTT
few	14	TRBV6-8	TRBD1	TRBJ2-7	CASGDRGSPYEQYF	TGTGCCAGCGGAGACAGGGGGTCCCCCTACGAGCAGTACTTC
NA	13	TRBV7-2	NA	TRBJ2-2	CASSLQKSGELFF	TGTGCCAGCAGCCTCCAGAAATCCGGGGAGCTGTTTTTT
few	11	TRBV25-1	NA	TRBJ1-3	CASNTGNTIYF	TGTGCCAGCAACACTGGAAACACCATATATTTT
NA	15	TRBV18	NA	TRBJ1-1	CASSPPSPARGEAFF	TGTGCCAGCTCACCACCTTCCCCGGCCCGGGGTGAAGCTTTCTTT
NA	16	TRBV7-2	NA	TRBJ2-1	CASSLVLASEYNEQFF	TGTGCCAGCAGCTTAGTCTTGGCTAGCGAATACAATGAGCAGTTCTTC
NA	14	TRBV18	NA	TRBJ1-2	CASSTGLEGYGYTF	TGTGCCAGCTCAACTGGACTAGAAGGCTATGGCTACACCTTC
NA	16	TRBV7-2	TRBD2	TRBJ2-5	CASRSFGSGGRETQYF	TGTGCCAGCAGGTCTTTCGGCAGCGGGGGTCGGGAGACCCAGTACTTC
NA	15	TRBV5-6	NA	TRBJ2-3	CASSFGGQPTDTQYF	TGTGCCAGCAGCTTCGGGGGACAGCCCACAGATACGCAGTATTTT
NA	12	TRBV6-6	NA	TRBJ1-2	CASGRDNRGYTF	TGTGCCAGCGGCCGAGACAACCGTGGCTACACCTTC
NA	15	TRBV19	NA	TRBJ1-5	CASSMADFGNQPQHF	TGTGCCAGTAGTATGGCGGACTTTGGAAATCAGCCCCAGCATTTT
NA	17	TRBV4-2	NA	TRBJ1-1	CASSQDPQGQMNTEAFF	TGTGCCAGCAGCCAAGATCCGCAGGGGCAGATGAACACTGAAGCTTTCTTT